Described below is a single T cell receptor beta chain sequence and its context. Which antigen it targets is not known. One base away there is no much larger clone; base qualities are not given. Other DNA sequences in this sample translate to the same CDR3. Library preparation employed the immunoSEQ multiplex PCR assay. RNA was extracted from all samples and reverse transcribed into cDNA as template for TCR sequencing. SuperScript III was used to make first-strand cDNA, primed with a 2:1 mix of oligo-dT and random hexamers. Amplification bias was assessed with a synthetic immune receptor repertoire, and residual bias was removed computationally. Regarding the original processing steps: Raw reads were preprocessed for error removal, and CDR3 was defined according to IMGT conventions as running from the conserved cysteine to phenylalanine. Clonality was calculated as 1 minus Shannon entropy normalized by log2 of the number of productive unique TCRs. Scalp TCRbeta sequences were cross-referenced with sorted blood CD4 and CD8 repertoires so that the CD4 or CD8 identity of scalp clones could be inferred. TCRdb obtained this table from immuneACCESS and retained in-frame rearrangements with V and J assigned. These tables miss some clones; where compared with another copy, unresolved V genes account for less than half of the shortfall, and the remainder is unexplained. The DNA was the basis for D and trimming; V, J and clone size are from that table. The sample table holds about 150,000 clones, of which around 54% were seen once. The leading ten clones occupy around 4.8% of the sample.

Taken from cysteine to phenylalanine, the CDR3 has 11 residues. The only DNA kept is the CDR3, 33 bases in frame from the first base. Per the germline V gene (reference sequence), SEHNR is the CDR1 and FQNEAQ is the CDR2. The germline ends are 7 bases apart after V is trimmed by 5 bases and J by 6 bases. This sample was included in a study of CD8+ T cells in alopecia areata (dated by TCRdb to the late 2010s). Study-level background: The study used high-throughput TCRbeta sequencing to examine T cell clonal expansion in alopecia areata, in both the C3H/HeJ mouse model and human patients. On the human side, TCRbeta sequencing was run on scalp tissue and on sorted CD4+ and CD8+ peripheral blood T cells from healthy controls and from alopecia areata patients with either patchy or totalis/universalis disease. Scalp clonality was compared among normal scalp (n=4), patchy alopecia areata scalp (n=8), and alopecia totalis/universalis scalp (n=8). RNA came from the PAXgene miRNA kit for fixed scalp, the miRNeasy kit for PBMCs, and the RNeasy kit for mouse skin. TCRbeta CDR3 regions were amplified by immunoSEQ multiplex PCR with 35 Vbeta forward and 13 Jbeta reverse primers.

PBMCs were isolated by density centrifugation and stained for CD3, CD4 and CD8, after which CD4+ and CD8+ T cells were sorted on a FACSAria. Scalp biopsies and blood samples were obtained from unaffected controls. What the work shows at the level of the full study, not this receptor alone: Lesional scalp, especially in alopecia totalis/universalis, showed higher clonality and more expanded CD8+ clones than normal scalp, suggesting antigenic drive. Shared TCR sequences between patients were less evident than in mice, which may be partly attributable to HLA diversity in the patient population. Scalp TCR repertoire analysis is complicated because resident alphabeta T cells in normal human skin are also sequenced, whereas mouse skin is dominated by gammadelta T cells.

What was sequenced was CD4+ T cells sorted from blood. The chain is assembled from TRBV7-9 and TRBJ1-1, with no confident D gene call. The receptor was isolated from a human donor in good health. The nucleotides are TGTGCCAGCAGCCCCGCTTCTGAAGCTTTCTTT. Its translation reads: CASSPASEAFF.